This T cell receptor (beta chain) was sequenced for a study of T cells after yellow fever vaccination. Study-wide results and limits: Compared with primary, the secondary response was weaker and peaked at day 5, not 15. Most clones from primary vaccination were detected again post-booster (almost 98% CD4, 88% CD8).

TCRdb used MiXCR to reprocess the 5' RACE reads, holding one entry per CDR3 protein. The sample contains about 350,000 distinct CDR3 sequences, 9.5% to 15% of which appear only once. This clonotype was seen a few times. Its specificity is unknown. The TCR comes from a young man who received the YFV17D yellow fever vaccine. The sample was CD4+ T cells sorted from PBMCs, taken 15 days after the yellow fever booster vaccination.

CDR3 nucleotides: TGTGCCAGCAGCTTGGGGGGTTTGCCCCAGCATTTT. As protein: CASSLGGLPQHF. The chain recombines TRBV7-9 with TRBJ1-5; weak D call: TRBD1 (5 bases). The V and J ends lost 3 bases and 9 bases respectively, with 9 bases between them. The V gene's germline CDR1 is SEHNR and CDR2 FQNEAQ (reference sequence). The CDR3 has 12 residues. Complete variable domain (other parts from reference TRBV7-9 and TRBJ1-5): DTGVSQNPRHKITKRGQNVTFRCDPISEHNRLYWYRQTLGQGPEFLTYFQNEAQLEKSRLLSDRFSAERPKGSFSTLEIQRTEQGDSAMYLCASSLGGLPQHFGDGTRLSIL.